This T cell receptor beta chain was recovered during a study of identical twins. TCRdb analysed the 5' RACE reads with MiXCR anew, one entry per CDR3 protein. Of about 100,000 distinct CDR3 sequences listed, 5.9% are singletons. V lost 3 bases to trimming and J lost 4 bases; unmatched junction nucleotides: 14. The CDR3 sequence is 16 residues long. Germline V gene lookup returns CDR1 DFQATT and CDR2 SNEGSKA (reference sequence). V and J are TRBV20-1 and TRBJ2-7; TRBD1 aligns across 8 bases. Sequenced input: memory T cells sorted from blood. The clonotype comes from a woman in her fifties or sixties in good health. The CDR3 is CSASSAPGTGKYEQYF. The CDR3 DNA reads TGCAGTGCTAGTTCCGCCCCCGGGACAGGCAAATACGAGCAGTACTTC.